This TCR beta chain was profiled in a study of beta chain features in type 1 diabetes. Germline CDR1 is SGHVS and CDR2 is FQNEAQ. V was trimmed by 10 bases and J by 0 bases, leaving 25 bases between them. CDR3 length: 17 amino acids. cDNA synthesis used the whole RNA isolate, giving expressed TCRB sequences. Measured with immunoSEQ multiplex PCR; TCRdb has only the in-frame clones, and not every one. The table includes hundreds of thousands of clones, about 30% detected once. The sample taken for sequencing was naive CD4+ T cells from blood. The chain has TRBV7-8 and TRBJ2-7; a weak D match, TRBD2 (6 bases). This TCR was recovered from a man between 18 and 35 years old in good health. CDR3 residues: CATRIGSGNSNSYEQYF. The CDR3 DNA is TGTGCCACTAGAATTGGTAGCGGAAACTCTAACTCCTACGAGCAGTACTTC.